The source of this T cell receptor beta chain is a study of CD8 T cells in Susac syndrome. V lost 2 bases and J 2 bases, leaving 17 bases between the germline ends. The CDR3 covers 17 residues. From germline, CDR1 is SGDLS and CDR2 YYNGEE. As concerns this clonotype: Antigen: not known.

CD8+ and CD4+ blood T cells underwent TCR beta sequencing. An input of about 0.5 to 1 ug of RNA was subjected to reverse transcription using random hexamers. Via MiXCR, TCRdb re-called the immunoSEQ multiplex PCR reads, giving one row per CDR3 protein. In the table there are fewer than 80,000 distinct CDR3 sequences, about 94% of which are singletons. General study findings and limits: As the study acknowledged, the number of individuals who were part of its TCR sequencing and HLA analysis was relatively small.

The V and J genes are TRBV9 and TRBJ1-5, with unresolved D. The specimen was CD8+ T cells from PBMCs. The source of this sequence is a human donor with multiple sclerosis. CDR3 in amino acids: CASSVGISGGGNQPQHF. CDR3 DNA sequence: TGTGCCAGCAGCGTGGGGATCTCAGGAGGTGGCAATCAGCCCCAGCATTTT.